These T cell receptor beta chains were read from a single sample in a study of T-cell reconstitution after alpha-beta-depleted transplantation in children. TCRdb redid the calling of the PCR reads with MiXCR, one entry per CDR3 protein. The sample has about 410,000 distinct CDR3 sequences, over 20% seen once; the top ten hold approximately 3.8%. The specimen comprised PBMCs from the stem cell graft donor, sampled from the stem cell graft. The receptors shown here come from a human donor who donated a stem cell graft to a child with acute myeloid leukemia. CDR3s leave out the opening cysteine and the closing phenylalanine or tryptophan. A D gene is named only where the DNA matches it firmly. Size is stated for part of the rows, as once, few or many counts, or as a class when the clone is expanded.

j_gene: TRBJ2-1; abundance: NA; d_gene: TRBD2; v_gene: TRBV25-1; CDR3aa: ASSAGTSGRKEF
j_gene: TRBJ2-2; abundance: NA; d_gene: TRBD2; v_gene: TRBV7-2; CDR3aa: ASSRPGLANTGELF
j_gene: TRBJ2-3; abundance: NA; d_gene: NA; v_gene: TRBV7-7; CDR3aa: ASSWRALDTQY
j_gene: TRBJ2-2; abundance: few; d_gene: NA; v_gene: TRBV12-3/TRBV12-4; CDR3aa: ASTGAQLRAGELF
j_gene: TRBJ2-1; abundance: many; d_gene: NA; v_gene: TRBV29-1; CDR3aa: SVVKGRRSYNEQF
j_gene: TRBJ2-3; abundance: NA; d_gene: NA; v_gene: TRBV5-1; CDR3aa: ASSFSPDTDTQY
j_gene: TRBJ2-7; abundance: few; d_gene: NA; v_gene: TRBV4-2; CDR3aa: ASSYLGGSLYEQY
j_gene: TRBJ1-1; abundance: few; d_gene: NA; v_gene: TRBV29-1; CDR3aa: SVEAYGRDEAF
j_gene: TRBJ1-2; abundance: NA; d_gene: NA; v_gene: TRBV29-1; CDR3aa: SAGGDRRNYGYT
j_gene: TRBJ2-2; abundance: NA; d_gene: TRBD1; v_gene: TRBV27; CDR3aa: ASSSAMTGGYRELF
j_gene: TRBJ2-7; abundance: NA; d_gene: NA; v_gene: TRBV28; CDR3aa: ASSFPGHRAMY
j_gene: TRBJ2-2; abundance: NA; d_gene: NA; v_gene: TRBV5-1; CDR3aa: ASSLDLASTGELF
j_gene: TRBJ2-1; abundance: few; d_gene: TRBD2; v_gene: TRBV5-1; CDR3aa: ASSLVTSGPYNEQF
j_gene: TRBJ2-7; abundance: many; d_gene: TRBD1; v_gene: TRBV27; CDR3aa: ASSLTGDSSYEQY